The sequence of this T cell receptor (beta chain) was determined in a study of spatial heterogeneity in lung cancer. Overall study: Researchers sequenced follow-up PBMC samples if they had them, and these came a median of about two years after resection.

This clonotype has more than one count but fewer than ten. TCRdb reprocessed the 5' RACE reads with MiXCR, giving one entry per CDR3 protein. The table has about 120,000 distinct CDR3 sequences, approximately 11% seen once. Specified time point: blood at routine non-recurrence follow-up after resection. The sample in question was PBMCs, obtained at follow-up. The clonotype originates from a female donor with early-stage non-small cell lung cancer.

CDR3 DNA: TGTGCCAGCAGTTACTCGAGCTACAGGGTGGGCTCCTATAATTCACCCCTCCACTTT. Amino acids: CASSYSSYRVGSYNSPLHF. The V and J genes are TRBV6-5 and TRBJ1-6, with a tentative D call TRBD1 (6 bases). This CDR3 spans 19 amino acids. In germline, CDR1 is MNHEY, CDR2 SVGAGI. V was cut by 0 bases and J by 0 bases, with 15 bases left in between.